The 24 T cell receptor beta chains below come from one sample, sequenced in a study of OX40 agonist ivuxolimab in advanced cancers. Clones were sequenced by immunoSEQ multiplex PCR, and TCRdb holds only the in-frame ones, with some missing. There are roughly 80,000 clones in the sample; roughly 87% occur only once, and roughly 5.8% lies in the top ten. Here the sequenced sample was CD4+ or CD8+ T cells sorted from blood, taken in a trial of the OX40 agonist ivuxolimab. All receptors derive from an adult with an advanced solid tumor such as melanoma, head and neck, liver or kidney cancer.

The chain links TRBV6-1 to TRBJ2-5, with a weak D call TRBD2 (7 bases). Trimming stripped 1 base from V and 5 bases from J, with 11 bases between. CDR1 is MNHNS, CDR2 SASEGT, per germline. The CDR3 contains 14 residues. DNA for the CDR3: TGTGCCAGCAGTGAAGGGGGGGGCGTGGAGACCCAGTACTTC. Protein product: CASSEGGGVETQYF.

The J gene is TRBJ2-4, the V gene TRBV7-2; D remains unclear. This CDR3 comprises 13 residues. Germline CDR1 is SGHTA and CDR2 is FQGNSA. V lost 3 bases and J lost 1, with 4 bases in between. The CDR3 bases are TGTGCCAGCAGCTTGTCCGCCAAAAACATTCAGTACTTC. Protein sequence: CASSLSAKNIQYF.

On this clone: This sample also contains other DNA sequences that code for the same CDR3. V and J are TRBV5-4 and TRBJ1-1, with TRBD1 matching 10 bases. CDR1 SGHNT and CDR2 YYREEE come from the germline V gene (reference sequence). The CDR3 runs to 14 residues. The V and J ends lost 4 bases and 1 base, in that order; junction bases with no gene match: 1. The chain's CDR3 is CASSRDRGNTEAFF. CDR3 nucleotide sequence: TGTGCCAGCAGCAGGGACAGGGGGAACACTGAAGCTTTCTTT.

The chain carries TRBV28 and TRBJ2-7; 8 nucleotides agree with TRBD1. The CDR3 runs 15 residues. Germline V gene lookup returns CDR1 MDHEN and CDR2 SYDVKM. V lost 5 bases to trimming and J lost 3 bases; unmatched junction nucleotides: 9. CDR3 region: CASSRSGTGHYEQYF. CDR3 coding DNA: TGTGCCAGCAGTAGATCCGGGACAGGTCACTACGAGCAGTACTTC. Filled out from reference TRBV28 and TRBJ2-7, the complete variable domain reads DVKVTQSSRYLVKRTGEKVFLECVQDMDHENMFWYRQDPGLGLRLIYFSYDVKMKEKGDIPEGYSVSREKKERFSLILESASTNQTSMYLCASSRSGTGHYEQYFGPGTRLTVT.

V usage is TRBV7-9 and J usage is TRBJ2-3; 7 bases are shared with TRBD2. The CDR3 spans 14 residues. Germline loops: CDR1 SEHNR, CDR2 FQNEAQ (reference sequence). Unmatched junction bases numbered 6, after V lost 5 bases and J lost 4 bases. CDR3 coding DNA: TGTGCCAGCAGCGTATTTGCGGGGGCAGATACGCAGTATTTT. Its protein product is CASSVFAGADTQYF.

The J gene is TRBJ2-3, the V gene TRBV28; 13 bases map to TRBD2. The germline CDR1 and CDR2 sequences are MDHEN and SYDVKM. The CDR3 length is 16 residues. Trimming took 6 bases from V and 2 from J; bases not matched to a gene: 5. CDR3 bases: TGTGCCAGCAGCCCAGGGACTAGCGGGGCCACAGATACGCAGTATTTT. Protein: CASSPGTSGATDTQYF.

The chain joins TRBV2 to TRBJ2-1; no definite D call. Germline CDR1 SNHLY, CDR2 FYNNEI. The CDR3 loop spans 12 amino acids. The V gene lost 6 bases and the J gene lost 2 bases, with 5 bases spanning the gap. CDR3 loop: CASRETYNEQFF. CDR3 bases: TGTGCCAGCAGGGAGACCTACAATGAGCAGTTCTTC.

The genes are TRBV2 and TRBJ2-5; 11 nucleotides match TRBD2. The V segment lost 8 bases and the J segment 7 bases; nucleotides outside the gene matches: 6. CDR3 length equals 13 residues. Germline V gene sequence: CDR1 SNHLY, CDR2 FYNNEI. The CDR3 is CASSSGGQGTQYF. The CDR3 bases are TGTGCCAGCTCTAGCGGGGGGCAGGGGACCCAGTACTTC.

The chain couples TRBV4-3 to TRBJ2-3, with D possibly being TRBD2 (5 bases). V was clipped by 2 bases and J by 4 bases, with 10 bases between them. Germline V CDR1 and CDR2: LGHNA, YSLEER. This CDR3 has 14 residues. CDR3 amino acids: CASSQSAGPDTQYF. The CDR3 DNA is TGCGCCAGCAGCCAATCGGCGGGCCCAGATACGCAGTATTTT.

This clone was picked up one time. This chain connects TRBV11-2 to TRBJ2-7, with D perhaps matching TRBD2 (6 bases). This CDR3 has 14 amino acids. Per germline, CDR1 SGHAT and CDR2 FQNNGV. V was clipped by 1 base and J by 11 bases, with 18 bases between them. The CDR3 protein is CASSLGIGRGWEYF. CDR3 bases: TGTGCCAGCAGCTTAGGGATCGGGAGAGGATGGGAGTACTTC.

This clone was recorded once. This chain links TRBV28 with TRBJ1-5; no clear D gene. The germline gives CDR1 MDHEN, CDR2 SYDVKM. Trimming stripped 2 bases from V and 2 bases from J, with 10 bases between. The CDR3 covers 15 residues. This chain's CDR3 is CASSLTAIGNQPQHF. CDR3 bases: TGTGCCAGCAGTTTAACGGCAATAGGCAATCAGCCCCAGCATTTT.

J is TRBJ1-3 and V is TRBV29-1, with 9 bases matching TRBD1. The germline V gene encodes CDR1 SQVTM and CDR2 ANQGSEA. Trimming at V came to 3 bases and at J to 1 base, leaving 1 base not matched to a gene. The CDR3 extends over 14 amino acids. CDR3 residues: CSVEDRGSGNTIYF. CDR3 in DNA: TGCAGCGTTGAGGACAGGGGTTCTGGAAACACCATATATTTT.

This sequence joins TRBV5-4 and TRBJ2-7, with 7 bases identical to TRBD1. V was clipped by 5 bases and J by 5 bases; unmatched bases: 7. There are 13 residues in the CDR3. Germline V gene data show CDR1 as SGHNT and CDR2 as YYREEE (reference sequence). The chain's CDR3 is CASSNDRADEQYF. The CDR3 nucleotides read TGTGCCAGCAGTAACGACAGGGCGGACGAGCAGTACTTC.

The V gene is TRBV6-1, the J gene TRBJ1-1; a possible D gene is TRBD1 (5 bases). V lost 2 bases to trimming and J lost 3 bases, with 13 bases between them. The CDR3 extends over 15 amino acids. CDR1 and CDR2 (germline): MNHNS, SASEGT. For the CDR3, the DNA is TGTGCCAGCAGTGAACTCAGGGTGAGGGACACTGAAGCTTTCTTT. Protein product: CASSELRVRDTEAFF.

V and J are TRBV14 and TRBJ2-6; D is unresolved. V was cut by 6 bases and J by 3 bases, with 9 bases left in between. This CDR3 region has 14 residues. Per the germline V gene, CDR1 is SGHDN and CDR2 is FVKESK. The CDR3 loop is CASSIAIGANVLTF. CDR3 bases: TGTGCCAGCAGTATTGCCATTGGGGCCAACGTCCTGACTTTC.

The CDR3: CASSQGRSNGYTF. The CDR3 DNA follows: TGTGCCAGCAGCCAAGGACGGAGTAATGGCTACACCTTC. The chain is built from TRBV7-9 and TRBJ1-2; no reliable D call. This CDR3 contains 13 residues. Germline V CDR1 and CDR2: SEHNR, FQNEAQ (reference sequence). The V end lost 5 bases, the J end lost 6 bases, and 13 bases lay between the germline ends.

The CDR3 protein is CASSPSPRAAETQYF. The DNA for the CDR3 is TGCGCCAGCAGCCCCTCGCCGAGGGCGGCTGAGACCCAGTACTTC. The chain couples TRBV5-1 to TRBJ2-5; TRBD2 is a possible D gene (5 bases). Germline V lookup: CDR1 SGHRS, CDR2 YFSETQ. The CDR3 extends over 15 amino acids. Trimming cost V 4 bases and J 5 bases, with 18 bases left between them.

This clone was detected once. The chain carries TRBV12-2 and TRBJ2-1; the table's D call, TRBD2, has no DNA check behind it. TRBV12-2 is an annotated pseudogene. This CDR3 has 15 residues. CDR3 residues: CASRLASGEYNEQFF. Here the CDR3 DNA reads TGTGCAAGTCGCTTAGCGAGCGGGGAGTACAATGAGCAGTTCTTC.

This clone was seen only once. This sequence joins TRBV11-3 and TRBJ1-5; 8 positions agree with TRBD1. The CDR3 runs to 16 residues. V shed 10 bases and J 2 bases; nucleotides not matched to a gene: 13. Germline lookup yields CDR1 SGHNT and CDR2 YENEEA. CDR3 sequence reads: CATYKTGGGGNQPQHF. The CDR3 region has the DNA TGTGCCACGTACAAAACAGGGGGGGGAGGCAATCAGCCCCAGCATTTT.

CDR3 region: CAWSSQGGSPLHF. The CDR3 nucleotides read TGTGCCTGGAGTTCACAGGGAGGATCACCCCTCCACTTT. The rearrangement uses TRBV30 and TRBJ1-6; D is perhaps TRBD1 (6 bases). Per the germline V gene, CDR1 is GTSNPN and CDR2 is SVGIG (reference sequence). The CDR3 spans 13 residues. Trimming stripped 2 bases from V and 10 bases from J, with 12 bases between.

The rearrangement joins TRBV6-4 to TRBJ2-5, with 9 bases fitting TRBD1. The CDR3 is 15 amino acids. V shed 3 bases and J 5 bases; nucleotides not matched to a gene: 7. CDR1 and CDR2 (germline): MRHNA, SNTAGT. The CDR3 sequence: CASSEGTGSGETQYF. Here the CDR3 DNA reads TGTGCCAGCAGTGAGGGGACAGGGTCCGGGGAGACCCAGTACTTC.

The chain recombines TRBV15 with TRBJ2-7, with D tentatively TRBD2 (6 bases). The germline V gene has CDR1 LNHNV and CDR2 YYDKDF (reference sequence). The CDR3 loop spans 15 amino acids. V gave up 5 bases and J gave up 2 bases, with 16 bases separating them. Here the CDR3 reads CATSFGGVRPYEQYF. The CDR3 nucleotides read TGTGCCACCAGCTTTGGCGGGGTACGACCCTACGAGCAGTACTTC.

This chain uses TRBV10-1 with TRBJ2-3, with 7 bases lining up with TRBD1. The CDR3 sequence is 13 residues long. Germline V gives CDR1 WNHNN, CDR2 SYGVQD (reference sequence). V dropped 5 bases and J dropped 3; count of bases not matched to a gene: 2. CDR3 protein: CASSRTGTDTQYF. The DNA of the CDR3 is TGCGCCAGCAGTCGGACAGGAACAGATACGCAGTATTTT.

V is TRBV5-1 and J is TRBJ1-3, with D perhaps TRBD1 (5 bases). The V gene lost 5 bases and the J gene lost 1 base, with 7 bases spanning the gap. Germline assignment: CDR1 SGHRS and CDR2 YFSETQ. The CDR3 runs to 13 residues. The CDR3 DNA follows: TGCGCCAGCAGTCCAGGGTCTGGAAACACCATATATTTT. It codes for CASSPGSGNTIYF.